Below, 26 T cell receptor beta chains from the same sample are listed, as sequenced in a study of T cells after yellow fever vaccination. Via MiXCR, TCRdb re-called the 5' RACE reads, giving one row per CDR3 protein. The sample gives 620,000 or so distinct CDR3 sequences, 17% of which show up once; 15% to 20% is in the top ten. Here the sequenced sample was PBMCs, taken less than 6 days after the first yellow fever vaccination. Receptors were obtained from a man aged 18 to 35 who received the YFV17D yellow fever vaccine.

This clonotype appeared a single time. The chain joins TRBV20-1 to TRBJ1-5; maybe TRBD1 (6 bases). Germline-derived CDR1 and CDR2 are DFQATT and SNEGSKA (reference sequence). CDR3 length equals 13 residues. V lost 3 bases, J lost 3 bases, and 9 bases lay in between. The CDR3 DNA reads TGCAGTGCTAGGCAGGGGTACAATCAGCCCCAGCATTTT. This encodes CSARQGYNQPQHF.

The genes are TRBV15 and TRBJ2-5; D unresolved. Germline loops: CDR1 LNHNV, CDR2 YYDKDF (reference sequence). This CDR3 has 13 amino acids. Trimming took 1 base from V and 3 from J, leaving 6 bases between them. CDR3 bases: TGTGCCACCAGCAGAGTGGTCGAAGAGACCCAGTACTTC. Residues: CATSRVVEETQYF.

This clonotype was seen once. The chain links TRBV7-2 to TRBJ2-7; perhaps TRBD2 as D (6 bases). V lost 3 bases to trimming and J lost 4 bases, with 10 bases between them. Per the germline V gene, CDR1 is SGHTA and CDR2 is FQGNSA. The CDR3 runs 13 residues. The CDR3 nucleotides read TGTGCCAGCAGCTTTCAGGAGGGATACGAGCAGTACTTC. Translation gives CASSFQEGYEQYF. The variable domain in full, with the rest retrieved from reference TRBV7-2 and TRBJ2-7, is GAGVSQSPSNKVTEKGKDVELRCDPISGHTALYWYRQSLGQGLEFLIYFQGNSAPDKSGLPSDRFSAERTGGSVSTLTIQRTQQEDSAVYLCASSFQEGYEQYFGPGTRLTVT.

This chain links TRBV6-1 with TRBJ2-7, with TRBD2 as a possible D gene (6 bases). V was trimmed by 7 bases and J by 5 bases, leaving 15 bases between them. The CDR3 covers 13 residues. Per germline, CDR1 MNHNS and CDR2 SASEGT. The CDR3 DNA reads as TGTGCCAGCAACCCCGGAGGGCTCAACGAGCAGTACTTC. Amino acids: CASNPGGLNEQYF.

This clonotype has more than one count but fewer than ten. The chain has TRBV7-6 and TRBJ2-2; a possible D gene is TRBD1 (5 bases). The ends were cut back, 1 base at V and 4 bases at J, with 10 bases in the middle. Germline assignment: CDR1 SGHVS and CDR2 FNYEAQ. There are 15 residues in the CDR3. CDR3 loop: CASSLEGHPTGELFF. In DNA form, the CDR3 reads TGTGCCAGCAGCTTAGAAGGACATCCCACCGGGGAGCTGTTTTTT.

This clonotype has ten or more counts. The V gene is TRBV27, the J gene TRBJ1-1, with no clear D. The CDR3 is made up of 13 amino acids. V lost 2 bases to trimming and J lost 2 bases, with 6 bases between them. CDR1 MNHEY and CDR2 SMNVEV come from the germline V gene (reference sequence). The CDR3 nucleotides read TGTGCCAGCAGTTTAAACACTAACACTGAAGCTTTCTTT. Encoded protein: CASSLNTNTEAFF.

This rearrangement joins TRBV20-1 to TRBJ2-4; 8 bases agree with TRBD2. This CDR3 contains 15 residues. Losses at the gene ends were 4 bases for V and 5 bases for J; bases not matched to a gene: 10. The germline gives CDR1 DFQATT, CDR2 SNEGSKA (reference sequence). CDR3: CSANQRGRLQNIQYF. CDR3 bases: TGCAGTGCTAACCAGCGGGGGCGCTTACAAAACATTCAGTACTTC.

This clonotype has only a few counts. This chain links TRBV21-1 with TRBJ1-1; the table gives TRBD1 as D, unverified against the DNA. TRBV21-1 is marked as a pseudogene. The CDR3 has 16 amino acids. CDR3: CASSKARRTKNTEAFF. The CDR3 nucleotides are TGTGCCAGCAGCAAAGCGCGTCGGACAAAAAACACTGAAGCTTTCTTT.

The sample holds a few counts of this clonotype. In nucleotides, the CDR3 is TGCGCCAGCAGCCAAGCCACTAGCGGGGGGGTGCGGTACTTC. Translating it yields CASSQATSGGVRYF. The chain uses TRBV4-1 and TRBJ2-4; TRBD2 agrees at 13 bases. The CDR3 loop spans 14 amino acids. Trimming at V came to 1 base and at J to 15 bases, leaving 6 bases not matched to a gene. Germline V gene data show CDR1 as MGHRA and CDR2 as YSYEKL.

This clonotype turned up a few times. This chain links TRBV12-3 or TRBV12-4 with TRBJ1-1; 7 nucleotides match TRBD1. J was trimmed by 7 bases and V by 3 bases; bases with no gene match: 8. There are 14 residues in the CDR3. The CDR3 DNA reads TGTGCCAGCAGTTTTTTCGTGTGGGACAGTGAAGCTTTCTTT. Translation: CASSFFVWDSEAFF.

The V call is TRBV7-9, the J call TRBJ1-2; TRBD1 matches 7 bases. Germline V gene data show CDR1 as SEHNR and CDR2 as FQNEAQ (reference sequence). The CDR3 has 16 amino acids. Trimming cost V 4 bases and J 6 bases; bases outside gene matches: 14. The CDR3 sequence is CASSSQGGAWSDGYTF. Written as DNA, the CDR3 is TGTGCCAGCAGCTCCCAGGGGGGCGCTTGGTCGGATGGCTACACCTTC.

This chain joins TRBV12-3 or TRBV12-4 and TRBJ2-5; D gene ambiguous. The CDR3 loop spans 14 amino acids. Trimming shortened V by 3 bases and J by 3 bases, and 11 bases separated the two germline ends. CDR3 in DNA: TGTGCCAGCAGTTTTTACGGATGGGAAGAGACCCAGTACTTC. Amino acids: CASSFYGWEETQYF.

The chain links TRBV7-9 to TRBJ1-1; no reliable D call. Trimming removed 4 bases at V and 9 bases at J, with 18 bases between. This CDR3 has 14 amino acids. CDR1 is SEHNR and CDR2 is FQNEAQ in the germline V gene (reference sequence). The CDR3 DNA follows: TGTGCCAGCAGCTCCCCAGAAACGGGGTCTAAAGCTTTCTTT. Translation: CASSSPETGSKAFF.

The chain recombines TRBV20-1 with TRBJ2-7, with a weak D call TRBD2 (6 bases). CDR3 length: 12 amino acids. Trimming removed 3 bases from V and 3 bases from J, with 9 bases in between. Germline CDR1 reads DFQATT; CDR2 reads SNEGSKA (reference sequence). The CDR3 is CSASPGSYEQYV. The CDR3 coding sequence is TGCAGTGCTAGTCCCGGGAGCTACGAGCAGTACGTC.

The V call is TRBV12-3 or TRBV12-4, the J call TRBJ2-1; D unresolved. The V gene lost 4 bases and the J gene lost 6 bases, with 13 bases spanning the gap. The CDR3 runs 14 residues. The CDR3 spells CASSYYPALNEQFF. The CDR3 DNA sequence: TGTGCCAGCAGTTACTATCCCGCCCTCAATGAGCAGTTCTTC.

CDR3 amino acids: CAISEAATGGLGYTF. The CDR3 DNA reads as TGTGCCATCAGTGAGGCCGCGACAGGGGGCCTTGGCTACACCTTC. The chain links TRBV10-3 to TRBJ1-2, with 10 positions matching TRBD1. This CDR3 region has 15 residues. V dropped 2 bases and J dropped 7; count of bases not matched to a gene: 7. Germline V CDR1 and CDR2: ENHRY, SYGVKD.

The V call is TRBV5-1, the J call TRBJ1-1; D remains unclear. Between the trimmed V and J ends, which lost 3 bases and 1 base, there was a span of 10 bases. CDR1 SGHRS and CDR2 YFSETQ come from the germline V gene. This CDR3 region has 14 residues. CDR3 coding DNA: TGCGCCAGCAGCTCCGTCGCACAGAACACTGAAGCTTTCTTT. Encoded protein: CASSSVAQNTEAFF.

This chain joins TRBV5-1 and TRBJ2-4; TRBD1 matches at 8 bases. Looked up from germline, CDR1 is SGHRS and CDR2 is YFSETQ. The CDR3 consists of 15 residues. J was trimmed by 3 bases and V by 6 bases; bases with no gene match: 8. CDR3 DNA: TGCGCCAGCATCCGACAGGGGTTAGTCAAAAACATTCAGTACTTC. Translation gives CASIRQGLVKNIQYF.

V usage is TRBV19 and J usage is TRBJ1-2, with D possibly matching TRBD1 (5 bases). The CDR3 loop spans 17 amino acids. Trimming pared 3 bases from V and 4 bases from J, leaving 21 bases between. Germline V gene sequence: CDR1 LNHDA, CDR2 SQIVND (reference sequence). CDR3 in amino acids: CASSIAAGSSLVYGYTF. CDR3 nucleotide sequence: TGTGCCAGTAGTATCGCGGCAGGGTCCTCTCTCGTCTATGGCTACACCTTC.

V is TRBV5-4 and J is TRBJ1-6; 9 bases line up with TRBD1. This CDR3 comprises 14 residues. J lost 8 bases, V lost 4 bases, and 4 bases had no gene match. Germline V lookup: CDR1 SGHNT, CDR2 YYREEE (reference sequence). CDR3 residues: CASSPTGGDSPLHF. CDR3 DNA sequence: TGTGCCAGCAGCCCGACAGGGGGAGATTCACCCCTCCACTTT.

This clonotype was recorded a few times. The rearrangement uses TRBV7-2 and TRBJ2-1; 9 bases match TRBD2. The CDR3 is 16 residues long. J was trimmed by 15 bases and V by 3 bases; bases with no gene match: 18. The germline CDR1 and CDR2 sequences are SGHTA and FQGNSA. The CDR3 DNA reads TGTGCCAGCAGCTTTTCTTGGTTGGGGCGGGGGGGCGGTCTGTTCTTC. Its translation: CASSFSWLGRGGGLFF.

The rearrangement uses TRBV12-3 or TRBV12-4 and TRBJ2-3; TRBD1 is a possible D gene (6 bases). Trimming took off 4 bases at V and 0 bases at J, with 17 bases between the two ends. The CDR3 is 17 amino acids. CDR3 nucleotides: TGTGCCAGCAGTTACCCACAGGGTCATCCTAGCACAGATACGCAGTATTTT. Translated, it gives CASSYPQGHPSTDTQYF.

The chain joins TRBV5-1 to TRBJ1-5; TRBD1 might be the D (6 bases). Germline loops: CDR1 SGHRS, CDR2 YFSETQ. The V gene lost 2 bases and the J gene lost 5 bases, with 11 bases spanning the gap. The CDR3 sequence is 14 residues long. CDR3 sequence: CASSFGGQDQPQHF. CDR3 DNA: TGCGCCAGCAGCTTTGGGGGGCAGGATCAGCCCCAGCATTTT.

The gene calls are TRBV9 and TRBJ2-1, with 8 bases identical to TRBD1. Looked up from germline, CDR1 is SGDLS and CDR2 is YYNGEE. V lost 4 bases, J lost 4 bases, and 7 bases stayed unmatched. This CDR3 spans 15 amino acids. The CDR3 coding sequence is TGTGCCAGCAGCACCGGGGGACAGGAGTACAATGAGCAGTTCTTC. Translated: CASSTGGQEYNEQFF.

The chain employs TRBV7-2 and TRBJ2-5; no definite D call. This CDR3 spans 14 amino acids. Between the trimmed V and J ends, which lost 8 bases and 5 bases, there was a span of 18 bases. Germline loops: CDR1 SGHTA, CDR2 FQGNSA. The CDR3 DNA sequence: TGTGCCAGCCACACCGGCCGCGGTCAGGAGACCCAGTACTTC. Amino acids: CASHTGRGQETQYF.

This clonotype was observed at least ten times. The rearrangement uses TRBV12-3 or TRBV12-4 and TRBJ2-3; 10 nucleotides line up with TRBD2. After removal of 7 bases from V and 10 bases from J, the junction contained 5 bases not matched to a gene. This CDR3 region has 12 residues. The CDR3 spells CASNLAGVAQYF. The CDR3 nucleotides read TGTGCCAGCAATCTAGCGGGGGTCGCGCAGTATTTT.